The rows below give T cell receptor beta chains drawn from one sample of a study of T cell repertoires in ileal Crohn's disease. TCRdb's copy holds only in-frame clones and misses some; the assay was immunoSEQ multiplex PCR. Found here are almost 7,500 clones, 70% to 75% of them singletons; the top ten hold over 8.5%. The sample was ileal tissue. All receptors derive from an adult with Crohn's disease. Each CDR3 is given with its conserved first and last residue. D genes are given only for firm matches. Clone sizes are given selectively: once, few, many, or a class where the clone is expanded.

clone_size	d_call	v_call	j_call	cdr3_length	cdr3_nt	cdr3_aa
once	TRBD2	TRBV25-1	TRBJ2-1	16	TGTGCCAGCAGCTATAGCGGGAGGGCCCAATACAATGAGCAGTTCTTC	CASSYSGRAQYNEQFF
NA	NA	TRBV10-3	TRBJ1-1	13	TGTGCCATCAGTGAGGAGAGAGCTAGATTGGCTTTCTTT	CAISEERARLAFF
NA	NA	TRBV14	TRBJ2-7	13	TGTGCCAGCAGCCTCTATGGCGCCTACGAGCAGTACTTC	CASSLYGAYEQYF
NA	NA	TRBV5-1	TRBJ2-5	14	TGCGCCAGCAGCCCCGGAGGGAAGGGAGAGACCCAGTACTTC	CASSPGGKGETQYF
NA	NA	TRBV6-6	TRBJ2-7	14	TGTGCCAGCGGCTTAGTAGCGTCGACGCCCGAGCAGTACTTC	CASGLVASTPEQYF
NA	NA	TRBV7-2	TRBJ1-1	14	TGTGCCAGCAGCCAGGATTTCACGAACACTGAAGCTTTCTTT	CASSQDFTNTEAFF
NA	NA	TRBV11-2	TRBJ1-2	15	TGTGCCAGCAGCTTAGGAAGAGGGACATACTATGGCTACACCTTC	CASSLGRGTYYGYTF
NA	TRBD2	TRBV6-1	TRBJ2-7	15	TGTGCCAGCAGTGAGGTAGCGGGAGGGCTCTACGAGCAGTACTTC	CASSEVAGGLYEQYF
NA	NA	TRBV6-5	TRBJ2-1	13	TGTGCCAGCAGTTACGAAGGGGGCAATGAGCAGTTCTTC	CASSYEGGNEQFF
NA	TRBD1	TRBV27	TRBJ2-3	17	TGTGCCAGCAGTTTATTAGGGACAGGGGGAAGCACAGATACGCAGTATTTT	CASSLLGTGGSTDTQYF
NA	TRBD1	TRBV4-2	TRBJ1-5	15	TGTGCCAGCAGCCAAGGACAGGGGAAGCGACAGCCCCAGCATTTT	CASSQGQGKRQPQHF
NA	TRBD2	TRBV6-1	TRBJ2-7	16	TGTGCCAGCAGTGATCTGGGACTAGCGGGAGCCTACGAGCAGTACTTC	CASSDLGLAGAYEQYF
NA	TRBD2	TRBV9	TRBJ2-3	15	TGTGCCAGCAGCAGGACTAGCGGGATCACAGATACGCAGTATTTT	CASSRTSGITDTQYF
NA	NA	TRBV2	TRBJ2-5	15	TGTGCCAGCAGCGCTATAGGACACACTGGGAAGACCCAGTACTTC	CASSAIGHTGKTQYF
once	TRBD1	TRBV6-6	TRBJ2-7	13	TGTGCCAGCAGTAAGACAGGGGACTGGGAGCAGTACTTC	CASSKTGDWEQYF
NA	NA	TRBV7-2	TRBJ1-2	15	TGTGCCAGCAGCTTAGATTCTTCCGGGACTGCTGGCTACACCTTC	CASSLDSSGTAGYTF
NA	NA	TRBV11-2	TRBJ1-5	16	TGTGCCAGCAGCTTGTATGGGGGAGATAGCAATCAGCCCCAGCATTTT	CASSLYGGDSNQPQHF
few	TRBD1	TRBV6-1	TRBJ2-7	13	TGTGCCAGCAGCCGCGGACAGGCCTACGAGCAGTACTTC	CASSRGQAYEQYF
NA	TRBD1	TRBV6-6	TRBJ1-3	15	TGTGCCAGCGGGGGACAGGGAAGGTCTGGAAACACCATATATTTT	CASGGQGRSGNTIYF
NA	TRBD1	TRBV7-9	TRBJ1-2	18	TGTGCCAGCAGCTTGGGGGAGACAAAGACAGGGACTAACTATGGCTACACCTTC	CASSLGETKTGTNYGYTF
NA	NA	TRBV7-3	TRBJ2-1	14	TGTGCCAGCAGCTCCTACCTTAGCACCAATGAGCAGTTCTTC	CASSSYLSTNEQFF
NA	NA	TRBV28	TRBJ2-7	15	TGTGCCAGCACCTCCAGGGGGGGGAGGGCCTACGAGCAGTACTTC	CASTSRGGRAYEQYF
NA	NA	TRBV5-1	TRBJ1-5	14	TGCGCCAGCAGCTTTGAAGGGGGCAATCAGCCCCAGCATTTT	CASSFEGGNQPQHF
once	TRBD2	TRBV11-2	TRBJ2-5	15	TGTGCCAGCAGCTTCGGAAGACTAGCGAGGGAGACCCAGTACTTC	CASSFGRLARETQYF
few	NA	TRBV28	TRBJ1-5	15	TGTGCCAGCAGTTTTGGGGGTGCTCGCAATCAGCCCCAGCATTTT	CASSFGGARNQPQHF
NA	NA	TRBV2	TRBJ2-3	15	TGTGCCAGCAGTAGGGTAAGCGGTGACACAGATACGCAGTATTTT	CASSRVSGDTDTQYF
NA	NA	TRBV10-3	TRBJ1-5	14	TGTGCCATCAGTGAAGGGCTAGACAATCAGCCCCAGCATTTT	CAISEGLDNQPQHF
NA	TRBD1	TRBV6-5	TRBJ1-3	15	TGTGCCAGCAGTTTGGGGTGGACAGGGAGAAACACCATATATTTT	CASSLGWTGRNTIYF
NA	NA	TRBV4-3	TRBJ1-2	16	TGCGCCAGCAGCCAAGTCCCCCAGGGGTCTTCCTATGGCTACACCTTC	CASSQVPQGSSYGYTF
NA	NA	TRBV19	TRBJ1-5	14	TGTGCCAGTAGTATGTCTGGGAACAATCAGCCCCAGCATTTT	CASSMSGNNQPQHF
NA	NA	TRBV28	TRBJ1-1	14	TGTGCCAGCAGTAAAGGAGGGAGCAGGAGGGAAGCTTTCTTT	CASSKGGSRREAFF
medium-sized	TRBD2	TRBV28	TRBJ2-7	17	TGTGCCAGCAGCTCCCTCGGGGGGGGAACAGGGACCTACGAGCAGTACTTC	CASSSLGGGTGTYEQYF
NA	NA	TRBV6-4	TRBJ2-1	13	TGTGCCAGCAGTCCCTCCGGTGTTAATGAGCAGTTCTTC	CASSPSGVNEQFF
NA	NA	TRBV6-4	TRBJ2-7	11	TGTGCCAGCAGTGACGGGTACGAGCAGTACTTC	CASSDGYEQYF
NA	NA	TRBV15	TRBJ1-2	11	TGTGCCACCAGCAGAGATCATGGCTACACCTTC	CATSRDHGYTF
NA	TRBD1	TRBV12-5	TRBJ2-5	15	TGTGCTAGTGGTTTAACTGGACAGGGGGGAGAGACCCAGTACTTC	CASGLTGQGGETQYF
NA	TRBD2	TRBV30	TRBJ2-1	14	TGTGCCTGCTACGGGACTAGCGTATACAATGAGCAGTTCTTC	CACYGTSVYNEQFF
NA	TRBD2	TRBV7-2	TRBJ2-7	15	TGTGCCAGCAGCCCCACTAGCGGGAATGGGTACGAGCAGTACTTC	CASSPTSGNGYEQYF
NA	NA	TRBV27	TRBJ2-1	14	TGTGCCAGCAGTTTAGGGCTAGCTTCCACAGAGCAGTTCTTC	CASSLGLASTEQFF
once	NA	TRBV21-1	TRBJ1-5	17	TGTGCCAGCAGCAAAATGCCCCACTGGCGGAACAATCAGCCCCAGCATTTT	CASSKMPHWRNNQPQHF
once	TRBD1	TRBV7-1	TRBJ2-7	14	TGTGCCAGCAGCGTCCGGGACAGGAACTACGAGCAGTACTTC	CASSVRDRNYEQYF
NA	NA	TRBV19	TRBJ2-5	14	TGTGCCAGTAGTTACCAAGGGGTGGGAGAGACCCAGTACTTC	CASSYQGVGETQYF
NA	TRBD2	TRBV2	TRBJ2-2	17	TGTGCCAGCAGTGGGCTAGCGGGAGGGCCGAACACCGGGGAGCTGTTTTTT	CASSGLAGGPNTGELFF
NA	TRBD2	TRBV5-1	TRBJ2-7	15	TGCGCCAGCAGCTCCTCAGGACTAGCTTCCTACGAGCAGTACTTC	CASSSSGLASYEQYF
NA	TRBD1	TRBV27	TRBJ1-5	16	TGTGCCAGCAGTTTATCGGGGACAGGGCGCAATCAGCCCCAGCATTTT	CASSLSGTGRNQPQHF
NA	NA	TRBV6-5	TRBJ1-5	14	TGTGCCAGCAGTTCGGCGGATAGCAATCAGCCCCAGCATTTT	CASSSADSNQPQHF
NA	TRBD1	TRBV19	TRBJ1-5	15	TGTGCCAGTAGAGACAGGGGGAGTGGCAATCAGCCCCAGCATTTT	CASRDRGSGNQPQHF
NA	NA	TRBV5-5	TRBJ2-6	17	TGTGCCAGCAGCTTCAGGACGGACAACTCTGGGGCCAACGTCCTGACTTTC	CASSFRTDNSGANVLTF
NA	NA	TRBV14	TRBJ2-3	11	TGTGCCAGCAGCCAATTGGGTGCGCAGTATTTT	CASSQLGAQYF
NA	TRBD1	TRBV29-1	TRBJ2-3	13	TGCAGCGCCACAGGGGCTAGCACAGATACGCAGTATTTT	CSATGASTDTQYF
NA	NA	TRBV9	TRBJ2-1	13	TGTGCCAGCAGCAGTGGGTTTCCCAATGAGCAGTTCTTC	CASSSGFPNEQFF
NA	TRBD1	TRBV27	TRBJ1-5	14	TGTGCCAGCAGGACAGGGAACCCCAATCAGCCCCAGCATTTT	CASRTGNPNQPQHF
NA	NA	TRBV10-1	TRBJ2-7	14	TGCGCCAGCGGGGCCACTACGGGCCGCGGAGAGCAGTACTTC	CASGATTGRGEQYF
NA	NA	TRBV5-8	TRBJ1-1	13	TGTGCCAGCAGCCTAACTTCGAACACTGAAGCTTTCTTT	CASSLTSNTEAFF
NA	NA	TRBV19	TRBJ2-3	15	TGTGCCAGTAGTAGAGGGATCGCTAGCACAGATACGCAGTATTTT	CASSRGIASTDTQYF
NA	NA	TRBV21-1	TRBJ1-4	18	TGTGCCAGCAGCAAAGCCGACAGTGGGACGGCAACTAATGAAAAACTGTTTTTT	CASSKADSGTATNEKLFF
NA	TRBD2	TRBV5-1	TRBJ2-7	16	TGCGCCAGCAGCTTGGGCGGGAGCACACGCTCCTACGAGCAGTACTTC	CASSLGGSTRSYEQYF
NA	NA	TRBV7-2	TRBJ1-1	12	TGTGCCAGCAGCCCGGTGGGGACTGAAGCTTTCTTT	CASSPVGTEAFF
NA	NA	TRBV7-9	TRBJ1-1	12	TGTGCCAGCAGCTTAAATCAAATTGAAGCTTTCTTT	CASSLNQIEAFF